This passage covers 18 T cell receptor beta chains from one sample sequenced in a study of blood T cell repertoires in COVID-19. Here immunoSEQ multiplex PCR was the method, and the copy in TCRdb shows in-frame clones only, minus some. The data contain 72,000 or so clones, roughly 90% of them seen just once; the ten biggest clones take up 0.65% to 0.9%. Sequencing input: peripheral blood. The receptors were sampled from an elderly woman with acute or convalescent COVID-19.

The J gene is TRBJ2-2, the V gene TRBV11-1, with 7 bases lining up with TRBD1. Trimming took 2 bases from V and 5 from J; bases not matched to a gene: 8. The CDR3 loop spans 16 amino acids. Germline-derived CDR1 and CDR2 are SGHAT and FQDESV (reference sequence). The CDR3, as DNA: TGTGCCAGCAGCTTAAACGAGGGGGCGTTAACCGGGGAGCTGTTTTTT. It encodes CASSLNEGALTGELFF.

This clone appeared once. The chain has TRBV27 and TRBJ1-3, with D perhaps TRBD1 (6 bases). The V end was cut by 2 bases, the J end by 4 bases, with 12 bases between. CDR1 MNHEY and CDR2 SMNVEV come from the germline V gene (reference sequence). The CDR3 consists of 15 residues. For the CDR3, the DNA is TGTGCCAGCAGTTTAAGGGGGGGTGTCGGAAACACCATATATTTT. This encodes CASSLRGGVGNTIYF.

The V and J genes are TRBV2 and TRBJ1-5; 12 bases fit TRBD1. The CDR3 has 18 amino acids. V was clipped by 3 bases and J by 5 bases; unmatched bases: 11. The germline V gene has CDR1 SNHLY and CDR2 FYNNEI. As DNA, the CDR3 is TGTGCCAGCAGTGAGTTCGGGACAGGGGGCTCTTGGTATCAGCCCCAGCATTTT. It is translated as CASSEFGTGGSWYQPQHF.

The chain joins TRBV27 to TRBJ2-7; 7 bases align to TRBD1. Germline trimming cut 5 bases from V and 1 base from J; bases unmatched to any gene: 2. The germline gives CDR1 MNHEY, CDR2 SMNVEV (reference sequence). The CDR3 has 13 amino acids. In DNA, the CDR3 is TGTGCCAGCAGTCTACAGGGGTCCTACGAGCAGTACTTC. Encoded protein: CASSLQGSYEQYF.

This chain connects TRBV5-1 to TRBJ1-1, with 8 bases matching TRBD1. The V gene's germline CDR1 is SGHRS and CDR2 YFSETQ. The trim removed 0 bases at V and 0 bases at J, leaving 4 bases unmatched. The CDR3 consists of 16 residues. CDR3 protein: CASSLVGTGMNTEAFF. In DNA, the CDR3 is TGCGCCAGCAGCTTGGTCGGGACAGGCATGAACACTGAAGCTTTCTTT.

This clone occurred once. V and J are TRBV28 and TRBJ2-2; 10 positions agree with TRBD2. Germline loops: CDR1 MDHEN, CDR2 SYDVKM. After removal of 6 bases from V and 2 bases from J, the junction contained 3 bases not matched to a gene. This CDR3 is built from 15 residues. In DNA, the CDR3 is TGTGCCAGCAGACTAGCGGGAAAAAACACCGGGGAGCTGTTTTTT. It codes for CASRLAGKNTGELFF.

This chain links TRBV4-2 with TRBJ2-7; D gene unclear. The CDR3 has 12 residues. V lost 0 bases, J lost 4 bases, and 4 bases lay in between. CDR1 LGHNA and CDR2 YNFKEQ come from the germline V gene. CDR3 in DNA: TGTGCCAGCAGCCAAGATCCGTACGAGCAGTACTTC. Its translation is CASSQDPYEQYF.

This chain connects TRBV5-4 to TRBJ1-3; D might be TRBD1 (5 bases). The CDR3 length is 15 residues. Trimming left V 4 bases short and J 3 bases short, with 14 bases between. CDR1 SGHNT and CDR2 YYREEE come from the germline V gene (reference sequence). CDR3 region: CASSLQGLNGNTIYF. CDR3 DNA sequence: TGTGCCAGCAGCCTTCAGGGTTTAAATGGAAACACCATATATTTT.

V and J are TRBV5-1 and TRBJ1-4; TRBD1 might be the D (5 bases). Trimming took off 7 bases at V and 6 bases at J, with 13 bases between the two ends. Germline V gene data show CDR1 as SGHRS and CDR2 as YFSETQ. The CDR3 totals 13 residues. Here the CDR3 DNA reads TGCGCCAGCCGGGGGACGGATTATGAAAAACTGTTTTTT. Amino acid sequence: CASRGTDYEKLFF.

The chain employs TRBV2 and TRBJ1-4; D is undetermined. V lost 5 bases to trimming and J lost 7 bases, with 14 bases between them. Looked up from germline, CDR1 is SNHLY and CDR2 is FYNNEI. CDR3 length equals 14 residues. CDR3 DNA: TGTGCCAGCAGTATGGCCAGGCGGGGTGAAAAACTGTTTTTT. The encoded protein is CASSMARRGEKLFF.

CDR3: CASSLGLAAEQYF. The DNA for the CDR3 is TGTGCCAGCAGCTTAGGACTAGCGGCCGAGCAGTACTTC. J is TRBJ2-7 and V is TRBV7-8; 9 nucleotides agree with TRBD2. The CDR3 has 13 amino acids. CDR1 and CDR2 from the germline V gene are SGHVS and FQNEAQ. V lost 1 base to trimming and J lost 6 bases; unmatched junction nucleotides: 1.

This clone was observed a handful of times. The chain joins TRBV6-2 or TRBV6-3 to TRBJ1-6; the D gene is possibly TRBD1 (5 bases). The CDR3 spans 13 residues. V gave up 5 bases and J gave up 7 bases, with 9 bases separating them. Germline CDR1 is MNHEY and CDR2 is SVGEGT. The CDR3 here is CASSTRENSPLHF. The CDR3 DNA follows: TGTGCCAGCAGTACCAGGGAAAATTCACCCCTCCACTTT.

This clone has just one count. This rearrangement joins TRBV9 to TRBJ2-5; D gene unclear. CDR3 length: 13 amino acids. Germline V lookup: CDR1 SGDLS, CDR2 YYNGEE. Trimming stripped 0 bases from V and 5 bases from J, with 8 bases between. The CDR3 sequence is CASSVGYSETQYF. The CDR3 nucleotides read TGTGCCAGCAGCGTAGGTTATTCCGAGACCCAGTACTTC.

V and J are TRBV5-4 and TRBJ1-6; perhaps TRBD1 as D (5 bases). From germline, CDR1 is SGHNT and CDR2 YYREEE (reference sequence). The CDR3 runs to 15 residues. The germline V and J ends were trimmed by 1 base and 6 bases, with 11 bases remaining between them. The CDR3: CASSLQGSFNSPLHF. For the CDR3, the DNA is TGTGCCAGCAGCTTGCAGGGCAGCTTTAATTCACCCCTCCACTTT. Full variable domain (rest looked up from reference TRBV5-4 and TRBJ1-6): ETGVTQSPTHLIKTRGQQVTLRCSSQSGHNTVSWYQQALGQGPQFIFQYYREEENGRGNFPPRFSGLQFPNYSSELNVNALELDDSALYLCASSLQGSFNSPLHFGNGTRLTVT.

V gene TRBV7-9 combines with J gene TRBJ2-1, with 7 bases aligning to TRBD1. The ends lost 5 bases at V and 8 bases at J; junction bases unmatched: 12. Looked up from germline, CDR1 is SEHNR and CDR2 is FQNEAQ (reference sequence). The CDR3 is made up of 15 amino acids. CDR3 sequence: CASSPSRGPGYEQFF. The CDR3 DNA reads TGTGCCAGCAGCCCATCTAGGGGGCCCGGGTATGAGCAGTTCTTC.

The V gene is TRBV25-1, the J gene TRBJ2-7; a weak D match, TRBD1 (5 bases). The V end was cut by 4 bases, the J end by 2 bases, with 12 bases between. This CDR3 region has 14 residues. Looked up from germline, CDR1 is MGHDK and CDR2 is SYGVNS. The CDR3, as DNA: TGTGCCAGCAGTGCCCCAGGGTCGACCTACGAGCAGTACTTC. The encoded protein is CASSAPGSTYEQYF.

The V and J genes are TRBV11-3 and TRBJ1-6; D uncertain. This CDR3 is 14 amino acids long. Germline V lookup: CDR1 SGHNT, CDR2 YENEEA. The ends were cut back, 5 bases at V and 6 bases at J, with 11 bases in the middle. CDR3 in amino acids: CASSPVAVNSPLHF. The CDR3, as DNA: TGTGCCAGCAGCCCCGTGGCTGTTAATTCACCCCTCCACTTT.

The V gene is TRBV4-3, the J gene TRBJ2-2; D is possibly TRBD2 (5 bases). CDR3 length: 19 residues. Per the germline V gene, CDR1 is LGHNA and CDR2 is YSLEER. The V end was cut by 0 bases, the J end by 7 bases, with 24 bases between. The CDR3 nucleotides are TGCGCCAGCAGCCAAGATCCCGGACTGATATTTGGATATGGCGGGGAGCTGTTTTTT. This codes for CASSQDPGLIFGYGGELFF.